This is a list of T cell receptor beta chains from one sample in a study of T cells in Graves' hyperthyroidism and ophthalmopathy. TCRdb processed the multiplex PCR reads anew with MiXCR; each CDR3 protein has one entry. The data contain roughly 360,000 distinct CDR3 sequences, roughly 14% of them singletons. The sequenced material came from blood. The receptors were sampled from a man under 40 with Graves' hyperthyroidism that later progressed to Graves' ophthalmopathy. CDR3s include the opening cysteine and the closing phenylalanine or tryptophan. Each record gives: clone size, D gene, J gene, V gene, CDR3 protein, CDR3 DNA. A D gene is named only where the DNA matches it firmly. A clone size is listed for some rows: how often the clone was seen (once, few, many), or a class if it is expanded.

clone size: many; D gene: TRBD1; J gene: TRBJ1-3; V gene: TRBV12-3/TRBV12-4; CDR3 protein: CASTRQGISGNTIYF; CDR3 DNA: TGTGCCAGCACCCGACAGGGGATCTCTGGAAACACCATATATTTT
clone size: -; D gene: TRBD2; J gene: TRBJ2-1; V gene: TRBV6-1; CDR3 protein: CASSYAGENEQFF; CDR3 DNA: TGTGCCAGCAGTTACGCGGGGGAGAATGAGCAGTTCTTC
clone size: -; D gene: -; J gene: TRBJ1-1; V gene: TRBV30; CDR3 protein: CAWSLQLNTEAFF; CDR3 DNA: TGTGCCTGGAGTTTGCAGCTGAACACTGAAGCTTTCTTT
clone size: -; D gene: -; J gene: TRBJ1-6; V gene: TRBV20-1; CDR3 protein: CSARDASYNSPLHF; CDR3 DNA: TGCAGTGCTAGAGATGCCAGTTATAATTCACCCCTCCACTTT
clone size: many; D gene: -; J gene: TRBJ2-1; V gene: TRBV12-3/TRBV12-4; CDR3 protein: CASSPVAQIYNEQFF; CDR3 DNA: TGTGCCAGCAGCCCCGTAGCCCAGATCTACAATGAGCAGTTCTTC
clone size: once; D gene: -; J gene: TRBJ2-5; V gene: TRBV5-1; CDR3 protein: CASSSTTGPQETQYF; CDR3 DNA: TGCGCCAGCAGCTCAACGACAGGACCTCAAGAGACCCAGTACTTC
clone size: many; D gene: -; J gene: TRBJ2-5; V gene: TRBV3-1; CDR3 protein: CASSQGRDQETQYF; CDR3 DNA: TGTGCCAGCAGCCAAGGCAGGGACCAAGAGACCCAGTACTTC
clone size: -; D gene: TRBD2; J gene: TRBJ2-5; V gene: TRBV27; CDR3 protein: CASKGLEEEETQYF; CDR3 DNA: TGTGCCAGCAAGGGACTAGAGGAGGAGGAGACCCAGTACTTC
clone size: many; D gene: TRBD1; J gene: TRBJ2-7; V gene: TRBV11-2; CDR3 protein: CASSDRVYEQYF; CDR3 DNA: TGTGCCAGCAGCGACAGGGTCTACGAGCAGTACTTC
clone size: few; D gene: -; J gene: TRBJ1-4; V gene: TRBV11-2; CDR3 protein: CASSAGKSATNEKLFF; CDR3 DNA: TGTGCCAGCAGCGCCGGGAAAAGCGCAACTAATGAAAAACTGTTTTTT